This entry features one TCR beta chain sequence. Its antigen is as yet unknown. The CDR3 spans 13 residues. Germline assignment: CDR1 SGHDN and CDR2 FVKESK. With 0 bases removed from V and 11 bases from J, the gap between germline ends came to 13 bases. These data are taken from a study of Ad26.COV2.S vaccination and SARS-CoV-2 variants. General study findings and limits: The breadth of spike-specific CD8+ and CD4+ T cell responses after vaccination was reportedly substantial. It was found that vaccine and placebo recipients had similar non-spike TCR breadth. Analytic work on TCR breadth and depth might have understated the full extent of total T cell responses.

Method: immunoSEQ multiplex PCR; TCRdb's copy keeps in-frame clones and lacks some. The sample shows hundreds of thousands of clones, just over 90% of them seen only once. Sequenced here: peripheral blood, sampled after recovery from COVID-19. This TCR came from a human donor who had recovered from COVID-19. This chain links TRBV14 with TRBJ1-1, with unresolved D. The CDR3: CASSQELGSLAFF. The CDR3 coding sequence is TGTGCCAGCAGCCAAGAATTAGGGTCGCTTGCTTTCTTT. Looking up the rest from reference TRBV14 and TRBJ1-1 gives the full variable domain: EAGVTQFPSHSVIEKGQTVTLRCDPISGHDNLYWYRRVMGKEIKFLLHFVKESKQDESGMPNNRFLAERTGGTYSTLKVQPAELEDSGVYFCASSQELGSLAFFGQGTRLTVV.